The rows below give T cell receptor beta chains drawn from one sample of a study of blood T cell repertoires in COVID-19. Using immunoSEQ multiplex PCR, the repertoire was profiled, and TCRdb retains in-frame clones only, with some absent. The sample holds over 100,000 clones, 75% to 90% seen once. The sequencing input was peripheral blood. These receptors all stem from a woman aged 55-70 years with acute or convalescent COVID-19. CDR3s include the opening cysteine and the closing phenylalanine or tryptophan. The order of the fields is D gene, V gene, J gene, clone size, CDR3 DNA, CDR3 protein. A D gene is named only where the DNA matches it firmly. Clone sizes are given selectively: once, few, many, or a class where the clone is expanded.

D gene: .; V gene: TRBV28; J gene: TRBJ2-3; clone size: .; CDR3 DNA: TGTGCCAGCAGTTTAGGTGGGCCAGATACGCAGTATTTT; CDR3 protein: CASSLGGPDTQYF
D gene: TRBD1; V gene: TRBV19; J gene: TRBJ1-5; clone size: few; CDR3 DNA: TGTGCCAGAATGGGGACAGGGGGCGTTCAGCCCCAGCATTTT; CDR3 protein: CARMGTGGVQPQHF
D gene: TRBD1; V gene: TRBV3-1/TRBV3-2; J gene: TRBJ2-6; clone size: .; CDR3 DNA: TGTGCCAGCAGCCCGGGGACAGTAGTTCTCGCCGGGGCCAACGTCCTGACTTTC; CDR3 protein: CASSPGTVVLAGANVLTF
D gene: .; V gene: TRBV6-1; J gene: TRBJ1-5; clone size: .; CDR3 DNA: TGTGCCAGCAGTGAAAGTGTGGGGCGAACTCAGCCCCAGCATTTT; CDR3 protein: CASSESVGRTQPQHF
D gene: TRBD1; V gene: TRBV5-6; J gene: TRBJ2-5; clone size: once; CDR3 DNA: TGTGCCAGCAGCACCGGGGACAGGGGGAGGGAGACCCAGTACTTC; CDR3 protein: CASSTGDRGRETQYF
D gene: .; V gene: TRBV18; J gene: TRBJ1-2; clone size: few; CDR3 DNA: TGTGCCAGCTCACCCCCCGTCACAGGGAGTTATGGCTACACCTTC; CDR3 protein: CASSPPVTGSYGYTF
D gene: TRBD1; V gene: TRBV27; J gene: TRBJ2-5; clone size: .; CDR3 DNA: TGTGCCAGCAGTCAACCGGGACAGGGGGCGGGAGGGCCCGTGACCCAGTACTTC; CDR3 protein: CASSQPGQGAGGPVTQYF
D gene: TRBD2; V gene: TRBV24-1; J gene: TRBJ2-1; clone size: .; CDR3 DNA: TGTGCCACCAGTGATAGCGGCCCCAGCGGGGCCTACAATGAGCAGTTCTTC; CDR3 protein: CATSDSGPSGAYNEQFF
D gene: .; V gene: TRBV7-9; J gene: TRBJ1-2; clone size: .; CDR3 DNA: TGTGCCAGCAGCTTACAGGGACTGAATGGCTACACCTTC; CDR3 protein: CASSLQGLNGYTF
D gene: .; V gene: TRBV5-1; J gene: TRBJ1-3; clone size: few; CDR3 DNA: TGCGCCAGCAGCTTGACATCAGGCTCTGGAAACACCATATATTTT; CDR3 protein: CASSLTSGSGNTIYF
D gene: .; V gene: TRBV7-9; J gene: TRBJ2-2; clone size: .; CDR3 DNA: TGTGCCAGCAGCTTAAACAGGCCAGCACGGGGGGAGCTGTTTTTT; CDR3 protein: CASSLNRPARGELFF
D gene: TRBD1; V gene: TRBV9; J gene: TRBJ1-4; clone size: .; CDR3 DNA: TGTGCCAGCAGCGTAACAGGGGGTGGCTATGAAAAACTGTTTTTT; CDR3 protein: CASSVTGGGYEKLFF
D gene: .; V gene: TRBV2; J gene: TRBJ1-6; clone size: .; CDR3 DNA: TGTGCCAGCAGTGAGCAGTCCCCAGAGGTTTCACCCCTCCACTTT; CDR3 protein: CASSEQSPEVSPLHF
D gene: .; V gene: TRBV27; J gene: TRBJ1-5; clone size: once; CDR3 DNA: TGTGCCAGCAGTTTCGTTAGCAATCAGCCCCAGCATTTT; CDR3 protein: CASSFVSNQPQHF
D gene: TRBD1; V gene: TRBV5-4; J gene: TRBJ1-2; clone size: .; CDR3 DNA: TGTGCCAGCAGCTTAAGGACAGGGGTTTTTGCGGACTATGGCTACACCTTC; CDR3 protein: CASSLRTGVFADYGYTF
D gene: TRBD1; V gene: TRBV7-9; J gene: TRBJ2-1; clone size: .; CDR3 DNA: TGTGCCAGCAGCTTACCCCGGGACAGGGTCTACAATGAGCAGTTCTTC; CDR3 protein: CASSLPRDRVYNEQFF
D gene: .; V gene: TRBV28; J gene: TRBJ1-1; clone size: few; CDR3 DNA: TGTGCCAGCAGTTCCAGGGTGACTGAAGCTTTCTTT; CDR3 protein: CASSSRVTEAFF
D gene: .; V gene: TRBV7-2; J gene: TRBJ2-1; clone size: .; CDR3 DNA: TGTGCCAGCGGACGGGGGATCTACAATGAGCAGTTCTTC; CDR3 protein: CASGRGIYNEQFF
D gene: .; V gene: TRBV19; J gene: TRBJ1-1; clone size: .; CDR3 DNA: TGTGCCTCCACATTGTCACAGGTGAACACTGAAGCTTTCTTT; CDR3 protein: CASTLSQVNTEAFF
D gene: .; V gene: TRBV30; J gene: TRBJ2-1; clone size: few; CDR3 DNA: TGTGCCTGGAGTGGGAGGGGAAAACGCAATGAGCAGTTCTTC; CDR3 protein: CAWSGRGKRNEQFF
D gene: TRBD1; V gene: TRBV28; J gene: TRBJ1-2; clone size: .; CDR3 DNA: TGTGCCATCACCGGGACAGGGCTCTCCTATGGCTACACCTTC; CDR3 protein: CAITGTGLSYGYTF
D gene: .; V gene: TRBV28; J gene: TRBJ1-1; clone size: .; CDR3 DNA: TGTGCCAGCAGTTTCGCTACGGCAGGGTGGGGCACTGAAGCTTTCTTT; CDR3 protein: CASSFATAGWGTEAFF
D gene: .; V gene: TRBV30; J gene: TRBJ1-5; clone size: few; CDR3 DNA: TGTGCCATGGGGGGTAACAATCAGCCCCAGCATTTT; CDR3 protein: CAMGGNNQPQHF
D gene: .; V gene: TRBV7-2; J gene: TRBJ1-6; clone size: .; CDR3 DNA: TGTGCCAGCAGCTTAGTTCTTAATCTTAATTCACCCCTCCACTTT; CDR3 protein: CASSLVLNLNSPLHF
D gene: .; V gene: TRBV7-2; J gene: TRBJ2-1; clone size: .; CDR3 DNA: TGTGCCAGCAGTCAAACTACTGAGCAGTTCTTC; CDR3 protein: CASSQTTEQFF
D gene: TRBD2; V gene: TRBV2; J gene: TRBJ2-3; clone size: .; CDR3 DNA: TGTGCCAGCCGCAACCCGGCGGGGGGGGGCACAGATACGCAGTATTTT; CDR3 protein: CASRNPAGGGTDTQYF
D gene: .; V gene: TRBV10-3; J gene: TRBJ2-1; clone size: .; CDR3 DNA: TGTGCCATCAGTGACGGGACTTACTCCTACAATGAGCAGTTCTTC; CDR3 protein: CAISDGTYSYNEQFF
D gene: .; V gene: TRBV11-2; J gene: TRBJ2-3; clone size: once; CDR3 DNA: TGTGCCAGCAGCCCCCCCCGACAGGGACTTAGCACAGATACGCAGTATTTT; CDR3 protein: CASSPPRQGLSTDTQYF
D gene: .; V gene: TRBV18; J gene: TRBJ1-5; clone size: .; CDR3 DNA: TGTGCCAGCTCATTTTCGGACAGCATCAATCAGCCCCAGCATTTT; CDR3 protein: CASSFSDSINQPQHF
D gene: TRBD1; V gene: TRBV10-3; J gene: TRBJ1-2; clone size: few; CDR3 DNA: TGTGCCATCAGTGAGAGGTCAGGGACAGTGGCTAACTATGGCTACACCTTC; CDR3 protein: CAISERSGTVANYGYTF
D gene: .; V gene: TRBV18; J gene: TRBJ1-1; clone size: .; CDR3 DNA: TGTGCCAGCTCTTCCCAGCGGGCTGAGGTCTCTGAAGCTTTCTTT; CDR3 protein: CASSSQRAEVSEAFF
D gene: .; V gene: TRBV6-5; J gene: TRBJ1-6; clone size: few; CDR3 DNA: TGTGCCAGCACCGCCAGGGGCGGTCGGTCACCCCTCCACTTT; CDR3 protein: CASTARGGRSPLHF
D gene: .; V gene: TRBV29-1; J gene: TRBJ2-3; clone size: .; CDR3 DNA: TGCAGCGGCGACTTGTCTAGCACAGATACGCAGTATTTT; CDR3 protein: CSGDLSSTDTQYF
D gene: .; V gene: TRBV6-2/TRBV6-3; J gene: TRBJ1-2; clone size: once; CDR3 DNA: TGTGCCAGCAGTTACGCGATGAGGTCCGCTAACTATGGCTACACCTTC; CDR3 protein: CASSYAMRSANYGYTF
D gene: .; V gene: TRBV6-5; J gene: TRBJ2-7; clone size: .; CDR3 DNA: TGTGCCAGCAGTTACGGCGGTGATTCCTACGAGCAGTACTTC; CDR3 protein: CASSYGGDSYEQYF
D gene: TRBD1; V gene: TRBV27; J gene: TRBJ1-3; clone size: .; CDR3 DNA: TGTGCCAGCAGTTTGACAGGGTTTGAAAACACCATATATTTT; CDR3 protein: CASSLTGFENTIYF
D gene: .; V gene: TRBV6-5; J gene: TRBJ1-2; clone size: few; CDR3 DNA: TGTGCCAGCAGTTACTCCGGGGGGAGGGAAGGCTACACCTTC; CDR3 protein: CASSYSGGREGYTF
D gene: .; V gene: TRBV15; J gene: TRBJ1-1; clone size: .; CDR3 DNA: TGTGCCACCAGCAGAGATGGGTCGATATCAGGCTGGAACACTGAAGCTTTCTTT; CDR3 protein: CATSRDGSISGWNTEAFF
D gene: TRBD1; V gene: TRBV18; J gene: TRBJ2-7; clone size: .; CDR3 DNA: TGTGCCAGCTCACCACACAGGGACAGGGGAGAGCAGTACTTC; CDR3 protein: CASSPHRDRGEQYF
D gene: .; V gene: TRBV28; J gene: TRBJ2-7; clone size: .; CDR3 DNA: TGTGCCAGCCGACAGATCAGCTCCTACGAGCAGTACTTC; CDR3 protein: CASRQISSYEQYF
D gene: TRBD1; V gene: TRBV27; J gene: TRBJ1-5; clone size: .; CDR3 DNA: TGTGCCAGCAGTTCCCATGACAGGGGGAATCAGCCCCAGCATTTT; CDR3 protein: CASSSHDRGNQPQHF
D gene: .; V gene: TRBV30; J gene: TRBJ2-3; clone size: .; CDR3 DNA: TGTGCCTGGTGCCGTGGCATCAGGCCTAGCACAGATACGCAGTATTTT; CDR3 protein: CAWCRGIRPSTDTQYF
D gene: TRBD1; V gene: TRBV4-1; J gene: TRBJ1-1; clone size: .; CDR3 DNA: TGCGCCAGCAAACTTAACAGGGGGCGAGTAATGAACACTGAAGCTTTCTTT; CDR3 protein: CASKLNRGRVMNTEAFF
D gene: .; V gene: TRBV24-1; J gene: TRBJ2-3; clone size: .; CDR3 DNA: TGTGCCACCAGTGATTCTGCAGATACGCAGTATTTT; CDR3 protein: CATSDSADTQYF
D gene: .; V gene: TRBV24-1; J gene: TRBJ1-2; clone size: once; CDR3 DNA: TGTGCCACCGGGACTGGGCCAATATATAGTGGCTACACCTTC; CDR3 protein: CATGTGPIYSGYTF
D gene: TRBD1; V gene: TRBV19; J gene: TRBJ1-1; clone size: .; CDR3 DNA: TGTGCCAGTAGGGACAGGCTGGGGACGGATGAAGCTTTCTTT; CDR3 protein: CASRDRLGTDEAFF
D gene: .; V gene: TRBV5-1; J gene: TRBJ2-7; clone size: .; CDR3 DNA: TGCGCCAGCAGCCTATACCGGGACTCTTCCTACGAGCAGTACTTC; CDR3 protein: CASSLYRDSSYEQYF